This passage covers 16 T cell receptor beta chains from one sample sequenced in a study of blood T cell repertoires in COVID-19. Data came from immunoSEQ multiplex PCR; TCRdb stores just in-frame clones and leaves some out. The sample yields around 58,000 clones, around 90% seen once. Sequenced: peripheral blood. The source is a man aged 55 to 70 with active COVID-19.

CDR3 nucleotides: TGTGCCAGCAGAACAGAGAATGAAGCTTTCTTT. Translating it yields CASRTENEAFF. The chain combines TRBV6-6 with TRBJ1-1, with D unresolved. The V gene's germline CDR1 is MNHNY and CDR2 SVGAGI (reference sequence). This CDR3 has 11 residues. The V end lost 6 bases, the J end lost 7 bases, and 9 bases lay between the germline ends.

V and J are TRBV27 and TRBJ2-7, with D perhaps matching TRBD2 (5 bases). Germline lookup yields CDR1 MNHEY and CDR2 SMNVEV (reference sequence). The germline V and J ends were trimmed by 7 bases and 1 base, with 14 bases remaining between them. The CDR3 spans 14 residues. CDR3 region: CASKSLPGSYEQYF. CDR3 bases: TGTGCCAGCAAGTCTCTCCCGGGATCCTACGAGCAGTACTTC.

By sample fraction, this clone is medium-sized. V usage is TRBV13 and J usage is TRBJ2-5; TRBD1 agrees at 8 bases. V trimming: 5 bases; J trimming: 5 bases; junction bases outside the gene matches: 10. This CDR3 has 15 amino acids. From germline, CDR1 is PRHDT and CDR2 FYEKMQ (reference sequence). The CDR3 DNA reads as TGTGCCAGCAGCCCCAACAGGGGGTTAGCGGAGACCCAGTACTTC. Translation gives CASSPNRGLAETQYF.

The CDR3 protein is CASSLTLGKGLSYNEQFF. CDR3 nucleotides: TGTGCCAGCAGTTTAACTCTGGGTAAGGGACTCTCCTACAATGAGCAGTTCTTC. The rearrangement joins TRBV27 to TRBJ2-1, with TRBD2 as a possible D gene (6 bases). The CDR3 length is 18 residues. CDR1 MNHEY and CDR2 SMNVEV come from the germline V gene (reference sequence). V gave up 2 bases and J gave up 0 bases, with 17 bases separating them.

The rearrangement links TRBV28 to TRBJ1-6; 9 bases are shared with TRBD1. The J segment lost 10 bases and the V segment lost 3 bases, leaving 10 bases of the junction unmatched. The CDR3 covers 16 residues. Germline V lookup: CDR1 MDHEN, CDR2 SYDVKM. This CDR3 reads CASSLIQGAVGSPLHF. For the CDR3, the DNA is TGTGCCAGCAGTTTGATACAGGGGGCGGTTGGATCACCCCTCCACTTT.

This chain joins TRBV19 and TRBJ2-5; weak D call: TRBD1 (5 bases). The CDR3 length is 13 residues. Between the trimmed V and J ends, which lost 8 bases and 5 bases, there was a span of 15 bases. The V gene's germline CDR1 is LNHDA and CDR2 SQIVND (reference sequence). Here the CDR3 reads CASGTDKGETQYF. Written as DNA, the CDR3 is TGTGCCAGTGGCACTGACAAGGGGGAGACCCAGTACTTC.

This clone was picked up one time. The chain employs TRBV10-3 and TRBJ1-4; no clear D gene. The V gene lost 3 bases and the J gene lost 8 bases, with 10 bases spanning the gap. The CDR3 is made up of 13 amino acids. Germline V CDR1 and CDR2: ENHRY, SYGVKD. The CDR3 region is CAISDFSLEKLFF. DNA for the CDR3: TGTGCCATCAGTGATTTCAGTCTGGAAAAACTGTTTTTT.

This sequence joins TRBV5-1 and TRBJ2-1; D gene ambiguous. The CDR3 extends over 18 amino acids. V was cut by 1 base and J by 5 bases, with 22 bases left in between. The germline CDR1 and CDR2 sequences are SGHRS and YFSETQ. The CDR3 coding sequence is TGCGCCAGCAGCTTGTACATTCAGGCTCGACGTAGTAACAATGAGCAGTTCTTC. Translated: CASSLYIQARRSNNEQFF.

V is TRBV19 and J is TRBJ2-4; possibly TRBD1 for D (5 bases). Germline loops: CDR1 LNHDA, CDR2 SQIVND (reference sequence). The CDR3 has 14 amino acids. Trimming left V 5 bases short and J 0 bases short, with 8 bases between. This chain's CDR3 is CASSEQVAKNIQYF. In DNA form, the CDR3 reads TGTGCCAGTAGTGAACAGGTAGCCAAAAACATTCAGTACTTC.

The rearrangement uses TRBV7-3 and TRBJ1-2; a possible D gene is TRBD1 (6 bases). Deletions cut 0 bases from V and 7 bases from J, with 18 bases between. Per germline, CDR1 SGHTA and CDR2 FQGTGA. This CDR3 is 16 amino acids long. The CDR3 DNA reads as TGTGCCAGCAGCTTAACACCCCGGGTTGGGGGCAGTGGCTACACCTTC. This gives the protein CASSLTPRVGGSGYTF.

A single count supports this clone. The chain recombines TRBV3-1 (or the pseudogene TRBV3-2) with TRBJ2-7; D not resolved. The CDR3 covers 12 residues. The germline V gene has CDR1 LGHDT and CDR2 YNNKEL (reference sequence). V lost 1 base to trimming and J lost 6 bases, with 7 bases between them. CDR3 amino acids: CASSQVSAEQYF. DNA for the CDR3: TGTGCCAGCAGCCAAGTCAGTGCCGAGCAGTACTTC.

In this sample, this clone turned up a few times. The chain links TRBV30 to TRBJ2-7; tentatively, D is TRBD2 (6 bases). V was cut by 2 bases and J by 4 bases, with 12 bases left in between. The CDR3 runs to 13 residues. Germline CDR1 GTSNPN, CDR2 SVGIG (reference sequence). CDR3 protein: CAWSRIGGYEQYF. The CDR3 DNA is TGTGCCTGGAGTAGGATCGGAGGGTACGAGCAGTACTTC.

CDR3 DNA: TGTGCCAGCAGACCAACAGGGATTGGGAACACTGAAGCTTTCTTT. Residues: CASRPTGIGNTEAFF. The genes are TRBV6-5 and TRBJ1-1; the D gene is possibly TRBD1 (6 bases). Germline V gene sequence: CDR1 MNHEY, CDR2 SVGAGI. CDR3 length: 15 amino acids. The V end lost 6 bases, the J end lost 1 base, and 15 bases lay between the germline ends.

CDR3 nucleotide sequence: TGTGCCAGCAGCTTTATGTACGAGCAGTACTTC. Protein product: CASSFMYEQYF. The chain has TRBV5-6 and TRBJ2-7; D is uncertain. V was pared by 2 bases and J by 4 bases, with 4 bases between. From germline, CDR1 is SGHDT and CDR2 YYEEEE. CDR3 size: 11 residues.

The genes are TRBV28 and TRBJ2-3; TRBD1 aligns across 8 bases. Trimming took 6 bases from V and 2 from J; bases not matched to a gene: 4. Germline assignment: CDR1 MDHEN and CDR2 SYDVKM. The CDR3 totals 14 residues. Written as DNA, the CDR3 is TGTGCCAGCAGCAGGGACAGGACCACAGATACGCAGTATTTT. Amino acid sequence: CASSRDRTTDTQYF.

This chain joins TRBV5-1 and TRBJ2-5; tentative D call: TRBD2 (5 bases). Germline CDR1 and CDR2: SGHRS and YFSETQ. This CDR3 has 15 residues. The germline V and J ends were trimmed by 4 bases and 5 bases, with 18 bases remaining between them. CDR3 DNA: TGCGCCAGCAGCCCAGGACGGGGAGTTGGTGAGACCCAGTACTTC. This translates into CASSPGRGVGETQYF.